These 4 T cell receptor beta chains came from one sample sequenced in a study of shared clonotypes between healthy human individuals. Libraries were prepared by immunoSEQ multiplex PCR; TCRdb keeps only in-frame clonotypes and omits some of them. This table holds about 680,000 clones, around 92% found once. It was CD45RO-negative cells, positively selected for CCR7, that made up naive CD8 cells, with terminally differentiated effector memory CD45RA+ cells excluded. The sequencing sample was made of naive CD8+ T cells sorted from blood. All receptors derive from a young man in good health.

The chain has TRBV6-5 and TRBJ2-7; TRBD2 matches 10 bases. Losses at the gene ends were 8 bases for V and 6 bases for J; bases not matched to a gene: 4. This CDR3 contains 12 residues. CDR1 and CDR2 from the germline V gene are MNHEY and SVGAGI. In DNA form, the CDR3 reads TGTGCCAGCGGGCTAGCGGGAGTCGAGCAGTACTTC. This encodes CASGLAGVEQYF.

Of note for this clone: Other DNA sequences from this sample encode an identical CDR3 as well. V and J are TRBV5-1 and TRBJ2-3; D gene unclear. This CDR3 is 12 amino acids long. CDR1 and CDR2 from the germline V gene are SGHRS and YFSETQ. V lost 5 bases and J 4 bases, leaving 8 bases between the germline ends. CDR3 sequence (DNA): TGCGCCAGCAGTCCTACCGCAGATACGCAGTATTTT. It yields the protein CASSPTADTQYF.

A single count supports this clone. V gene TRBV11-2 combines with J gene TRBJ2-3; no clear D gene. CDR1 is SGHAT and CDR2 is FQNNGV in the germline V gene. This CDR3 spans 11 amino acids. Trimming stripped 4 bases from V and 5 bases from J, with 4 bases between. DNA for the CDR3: TGTGCCAGCAGCTCCCAAGATACGCAGTATTTT. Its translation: CASSSQDTQYF.

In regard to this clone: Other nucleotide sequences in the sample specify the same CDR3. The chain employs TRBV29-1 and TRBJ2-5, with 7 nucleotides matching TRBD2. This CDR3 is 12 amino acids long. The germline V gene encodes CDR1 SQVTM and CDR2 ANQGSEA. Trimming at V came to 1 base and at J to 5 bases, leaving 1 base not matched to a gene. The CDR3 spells CSVEGGGETQYF. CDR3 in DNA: TGCAGCGTTGAAGGGGGAGGGGAGACCCAGTACTTC.